The clone carrying this T cell receptor beta chain was picked up a small number of times. Antigen specificity is unknown. TCRdb used MiXCR to reprocess the 5' RACE reads, holding one entry per CDR3 protein. Of approximately 47,000 distinct CDR3 sequences in the sample, 7.5% to 8% were seen once. The source of the sample is a study of spatial heterogeneity in lung cancer. Turning to the study itself: Alpha-chain sequences were detected in numbers that were consistently lower than beta-chain sequences. A unique TCR and UMI combination showed up more than ten times in raw reads, on average.

Time point described: sample taken at primary tumor resection. The study sequenced unsorted whole RNA from tumor, nontumor lung or frozen PBMC. Samples came from 72 TRACERx patients with untreated early-stage lung cancer. Trimming removed 4 bases from V and 0 bases from J, with 19 bases in between. CDR1 is MNHNS and CDR2 is SASEGT in the germline V gene. CDR3 length: 19 residues. Findings and caveats of the study: Ubiquitous expanded tumor TCRs were seen in blood more at resection than at follow-up.

The TCR originated in a female donor with early-stage non-small cell lung cancer. The chain has TRBV6-1 and TRBJ2-6, with D perhaps assigned TRBD1 or TRBD2 (5 bases each). The specimen was PBMCs, collected at surgery. The CDR3 bases are TGTGCCAGCAGTGTCCGAGGGGCAGCCCTATTCTCTGGGGCCAACGTCCTGACTTTC. Protein: CASSVRGAALFSGANVLTF.